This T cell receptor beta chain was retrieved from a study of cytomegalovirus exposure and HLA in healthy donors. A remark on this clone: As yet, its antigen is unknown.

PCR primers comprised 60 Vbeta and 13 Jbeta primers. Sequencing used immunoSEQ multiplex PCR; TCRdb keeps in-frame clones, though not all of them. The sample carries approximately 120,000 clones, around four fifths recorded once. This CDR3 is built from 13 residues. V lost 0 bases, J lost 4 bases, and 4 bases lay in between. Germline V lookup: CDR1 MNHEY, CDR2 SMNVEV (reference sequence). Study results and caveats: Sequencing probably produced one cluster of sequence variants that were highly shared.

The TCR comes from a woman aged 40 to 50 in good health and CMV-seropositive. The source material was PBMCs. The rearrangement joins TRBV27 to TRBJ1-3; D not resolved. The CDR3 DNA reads TGTGCCAGCAGTTTATCGTCAGGAAACACCATATATTTT. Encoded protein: CASSLSSGNTIYF.